This T cell receptor (beta chain) is from a study of blood T cells in healthy people across ages. Trimming cost V 4 bases and J 8 bases, with 14 bases left between them. The CDR3 covers 14 residues. CDR1 is MGHRA, CDR2 YSYEKL, per germline. As to this clonotype: Its target is not known.

Overall study results and limits: It was held that diversity estimates obtained from one million T cells represented underestimates. Per million T cells, TCR beta diversity dropped about linearly as age rose.

The use of a sample-barcoded 5' primer and a J-beta primer mix characterized a second PCR of about 7 to 12 cycles. Per sample, CDR3-containing paired-end reads numbered at least 3 million. TCRdb itself ran the 5' RACE reads through MiXCR, one entry per CDR3 protein. The table lists more than 650,000 distinct CDR3 sequences, approximately 22% of them singletons. The material sequenced was blood. The receptor was derived from a man between 65 and 85 years old in good health. The chain is built from TRBV4-1 and TRBJ1-4; no reliable D call. The DNA for the CDR3 is TGCGCCAGCAGCCGGACCGAAGGAGGCGAAAAACTGTTTTTT. It encodes CASSRTEGGEKLFF.